This TCR beta chain was sequenced in a study of cytomegalovirus exposure and HLA in healthy donors. The germline V gene has CDR1 SGHAT and CDR2 FQNNGV. V was pared by 0 bases and J by 2 bases, with 4 bases between. This CDR3 spans 13 amino acids. Primers for the PCR totalled 60 Vbeta and 13 Jbeta. TCRdb's copy holds only in-frame clones and misses some; the assay was immunoSEQ multiplex PCR. The profile shows around 200,000 clones, 70% to 85% of them singletons. The sample taken for sequencing was PBMCs. J is TRBJ1-2 and V is TRBV11-2; D is uncertain. The origin of this receptor is a woman aged 40 to 50 in good health and CMV-seronegative. The CDR3 nucleotides are TGTGCCAGCAGCTTAGACAGGAACTATGGCTACACCTTC. Its protein is CASSLDRNYGYTF.